The 30 T cell receptor beta chains presented below share a single source sample, sequenced in a study of cytomegalovirus exposure and HLA in healthy donors. The primer mix had 60 Vbeta and 13 Jbeta primers. Generated by immunoSEQ multiplex PCR, the TCRdb table keeps only in-frame clones and is missing some. The sample yields approximately 180,000 clones, more than 9.5% seen once. Input material: PBMCs. Source of these receptors: a middle-aged man in good health and CMV-seropositive.

This clone showed up just a few times. Here the CDR3 DNA reads TGTGCCACCAGCATCAGACAGGGGGCCGATCTAAACTCCTACGAGCAGTACTTC. This encodes CATSIRQGADLNSYEQYF. The genes are TRBV15 and TRBJ2-7; 10 bases are shared with TRBD1. V lost 4 bases and J lost 0; bases outside the gene matches: 12. Germline V gene lookup returns CDR1 LNHNV and CDR2 YYDKDF (reference sequence). CDR3 length equals 18 residues.

This clone has a single count. V gene TRBV7-2 combines with J gene TRBJ2-4; tentative D call: TRBD2 (5 bases). The CDR3 is 15 residues long. Between the trimmed V and J ends, which lost 5 bases and 2 bases, there was a span of 13 bases. CDR1 is SGHTA, CDR2 FQGNSA, per germline. The CDR3 DNA reads TGTGCCAGCAGCGCCCTTGGAGGACCCAAAAACATTCAGTACTTC. Its translation: CASSALGGPKNIQYF.

This clone was detected a few times. This chain links TRBV6-5 with TRBJ1-1; tentative D call: TRBD1 (6 bases). The length of the CDR3 is 13 residues. Germline V gives CDR1 MNHEY, CDR2 SVGAGI. Trimming cost V 7 bases and J 5 bases, with 14 bases left between them. CDR3 amino acids: CASMVNRETEAFF. DNA of the CDR3: TGTGCCAGCATGGTTAACAGGGAGACTGAAGCTTTCTTT.

A few counts support this clone. The same CDR3 also results from other DNA sequences found in this sample. The rearrangement joins TRBV25-1 to TRBJ1-5, with 7 bases identical to TRBD1. The germline V gene has CDR1 MGHDK and CDR2 SYGVNS. Trimming took 4 bases from V and 4 from J; bases not matched to a gene: 1. The CDR3 is 13 amino acids. CDR3: CASSGTGNQPQHF. The CDR3 DNA reads TGTGCCAGCAGTGGGACAGGAAATCAGCCCCAGCATTTT.

The DNA for the CDR3 is TGTGCCAGCAGCTTGGGGTCAAATGCCGTTCAGGGGAATGGCTACACCTTC. It codes for CASSLGSNAVQGNGYTF. The V and J genes are TRBV5-4 and TRBJ1-2, with a possible D match to TRBD1 (6 bases). This CDR3 comprises 17 residues. Germline CDR1 is SGHNT and CDR2 is YYREEE (reference sequence). V was clipped by 0 bases and J by 6 bases, with 21 bases between them.

V gene TRBV18 combines with J gene TRBJ2-7, with 7 bases matching TRBD1. The V segment lost 3 bases and the J segment 2 bases; nucleotides outside the gene matches: 7. CDR3 length equals 15 residues. Germline V gene sequence: CDR1 KGHSH, CDR2 LQKENI. The CDR3 DNA reads TGTGCCAGCTCACCCAGGACAGGTACACCCTACGAGCAGTACTTC. It codes for CASSPRTGTPYEQYF.

The CDR3 region is CASSFGTSRLTDTQYF. CDR3 DNA: TGTGCCAGCAGCTTCGGGACTTCCCGACTCACAGATACGCAGTATTTT. This chain joins TRBV7-2 and TRBJ2-3; TRBD2 might be the D (6 bases). The ends were cut back, 3 bases at V and 2 bases at J, with 15 bases in the middle. CDR1 is SGHTA, CDR2 FQGNSA, per germline. The CDR3 is 16 amino acids.

This clone has only a few counts. This chain links TRBV15 with TRBJ2-1, with a tentative D call TRBD2 (6 bases). The germline V gene has CDR1 LNHNV and CDR2 YYDKDF (reference sequence). V lost 1 base, J lost 1 base, and 8 bases lay in between. The CDR3 runs 15 residues. CDR3 sequence (DNA): TGTGCCACCAGCAGAGGCGGGGCGTCCTACAATGAGCAGTTCTTC. This encodes CATSRGGASYNEQFF.

This clone turned up a few times. This rearrangement joins TRBV5-1 to TRBJ1-6; possibly TRBD1 for D (5 bases). The V and J ends lost 0 bases and 0 bases respectively, with 7 bases between them. There are 16 residues in the CDR3. CDR1 and CDR2 (germline): SGHRS, YFSETQ. As DNA, the CDR3 is TGCGCCAGCAGCTTGGGGGGCCGCTCCTATAATTCACCCCTCCACTTT. Translation: CASSLGGRSYNSPLHF. Looking up the rest from reference TRBV5-1 and TRBJ1-6 gives the full variable domain: KAGVTQTPRYLIKTRGQQVTLSCSPISGHRSVSWYQQTPGQGLQFLFEYFSETQRNKGNFPGRFSGRQFSNSRSEMNVSTLELGDSALYLCASSLGGRSYNSPLHFGNGTRLTVT.

The chain has TRBV7-9 and TRBJ2-2; D is undetermined. Germline loops: CDR1 SEHNR, CDR2 FQNEAQ (reference sequence). This CDR3 has 13 residues. The germline V and J ends were trimmed by 5 bases and 4 bases, with 8 bases remaining between them. Here the CDR3 reads CASSPRLTGELFF. The CDR3 DNA reads TGTGCCAGCAGCCCGCGCCTCACCGGGGAGCTGTTTTTT. The complete variable domain, with remaining parts taken from reference TRBV7-9 and TRBJ2-2, reads DTGVSQNPRHKITKRGQNVTFRCDPISEHNRLYWYRQTLGQGPEFLTYFQNEAQLEKSRLLSDRFSAERPKGSFSTLEIQRTEQGDSAMYLCASSPRLTGELFFGEGSRLTVL.

J is TRBJ2-1 and V is TRBV19; TRBD2 agrees at 7 bases. Looked up from germline, CDR1 is LNHDA and CDR2 is SQIVND (reference sequence). After removal of 5 bases from V and 3 bases from J, the junction contained 10 bases not matched to a gene. CDR3 length: 16 residues. CDR3 amino acids: CASSVSGAGDYNEQFF. The CDR3 region has the DNA TGTGCCAGTAGTGTAAGCGGCGCGGGGGACTACAATGAGCAGTTCTTC.

This clone was picked up a small number of times. This chain joins TRBV7-2 and TRBJ1-5, with 10 bases identical to TRBD1. The length of the CDR3 is 16 residues. The junction had 5 bases not matched to a gene; V was cut back by 5 bases and J by 1 base. In germline, CDR1 is SGHTA, CDR2 FQGNSA. In DNA form, the CDR3 reads TGTGCCAGCAGCAAAGACAGGGGGCGCAGCAATCAGCCCCAGCATTTT. Translation: CASSKDRGRSNQPQHF.

A few counts support this clone. The chain links TRBV2 to TRBJ2-5; 8 nucleotides line up with TRBD1. The CDR3 totals 14 residues. V trimming: 4 bases; J trimming: 3 bases; junction bases outside the gene matches: 4. CDR1 is SNHLY and CDR2 is FYNNEI in the germline V gene. CDR3 nucleotide sequence: TGTGCCAGCAGTGGGGGACAGGCCAAAGAGACCCAGTACTTC. The encoded protein is CASSGGQAKETQYF.

The sample holds a few counts of this clone. The rearrangement uses TRBV29-1 and TRBJ1-4; 9 bases line up with TRBD1. The CDR3 sequence is 12 residues long. V trimming: 5 bases; J trimming: 7 bases; junction bases outside the gene matches: 2. CDR1 and CDR2 (germline): SQVTM, ANQGSEA. The CDR3 here is CSVRTGVEKLFF. CDR3 nucleotide sequence: TGCAGCGTTCGGACAGGGGTTGAAAAACTGTTTTTT.

V gene TRBV5-1 combines with J gene TRBJ2-2, with TRBD1 matching over 8 bases. J was trimmed by 5 bases and V by 2 bases; bases with no gene match: 5. This CDR3 is 15 amino acids long. CDR1 and CDR2 (germline): SGHRS, YFSETQ. The CDR3 is CASSLGDRITGELFF. The CDR3 coding sequence is TGCGCCAGCAGCTTAGGGGACAGGATAACCGGGGAGCTGTTTTTT. Looking up the rest from reference TRBV5-1 and TRBJ2-2 gives the full variable domain: KAGVTQTPRYLIKTRGQQVTLSCSPISGHRSVSWYQQTPGQGLQFLFEYFSETQRNKGNFPGRFSGRQFSNSRSEMNVSTLELGDSALYLCASSLGDRITGELFFGEGSRLTVL.

This clone showed up just a few times. With a far larger clone one base away, a read error is the likely cause. The chain links TRBV5-6 to TRBJ2-3; D may be TRBD1 (5 bases). Germline CDR1 is SGHDT and CDR2 is YYEEEE. The CDR3 extends over 15 amino acids. The CDR3 is CASSLDQGGSETHYF. The CDR3 DNA reads TGTGCCAGCAGCTTGGATCAGGGCGGCAGTGAGACCCACTACTTC.

This chain joins TRBV10-3 and TRBJ1-5, with 9 bases fitting TRBD1. Per germline, CDR1 ENHRY and CDR2 SYGVKD. Germline trimming cut 4 bases from V and 5 bases from J; bases unmatched to any gene: 6. This CDR3 is 15 amino acids long. The CDR3: CAISAQGAVDQPQHF. In DNA, the CDR3 is TGTGCCATCAGTGCACAGGGGGCTGTTGATCAGCCCCAGCATTTT.

This chain uses TRBV9 with TRBJ1-6, with D unclear. CDR3 length equals 16 residues. V dropped 0 bases and J dropped 2 bases, with 9 bases sitting between them. CDR1 and CDR2 (germline): SGDLS, YYNGEE. The DNA for the CDR3 is TGTGCCAGCAGCGTAGAGAGACACCCCTATAATTCACCCCTCCACTTT. Protein sequence: CASSVERHPYNSPLHF.

This clone was counted only a few times. The gene calls are TRBV15 and TRBJ1-1; TRBD1 is a possible D gene (6 bases). Germline V gene data show CDR1 as LNHNV and CDR2 as YYDKDF (reference sequence). This CDR3 comprises 14 residues. V was shortened by 5 bases and J by 5 bases, with 15 bases between the two germline ends. CDR3 protein: CATSSRTVFTEAFF. In DNA form, the CDR3 reads TGTGCCACCAGCTCTCGGACAGTTTTTACTGAAGCTTTCTTT.

This chain joins TRBV5-5 and TRBJ2-7; D may be TRBD1 (6 bases). Germline V lookup: CDR1 SGHKS, CDR2 YYEKEE (reference sequence). The CDR3 extends over 13 amino acids. V lost 4 bases and J lost 2, with 10 bases in between. In nucleotides, the CDR3 is TGTGCCAGCAGCGGAACAGGGACCTACGAGCAGTACGTC. It translates to CASSGTGTYEQYV.

This clone was found a few times. The rearrangement uses TRBV19 and TRBJ1-5; 7 bases fit TRBD1. Germline trimming cut 5 bases from V and 1 base from J; bases unmatched to any gene: 5. This CDR3 has 15 residues. Germline V gives CDR1 LNHDA, CDR2 SQIVND (reference sequence). Written as DNA, the CDR3 is TGTGCCAGTAGTCCCGACAGGGTAAGCAATCAGCCCCAGCATTTT. Encoded protein: CASSPDRVSNQPQHF.

This clone was seen a handful of times. The chain uses TRBV28 and TRBJ1-5; D remains ambiguous. Germline lookup yields CDR1 MDHEN and CDR2 SYDVKM. V shed 8 bases and J shed 0 bases, with 11 bases lying between them. The CDR3 consists of 14 residues. The CDR3 sequence: CASLTRYSNQPQHF. The DNA of the CDR3 is TGTGCCAGCCTGACACGTTATAGCAATCAGCCCCAGCATTTT.

The J gene is TRBJ2-3, the V gene TRBV5-1, with D perhaps matching TRBD2 (5 bases). This CDR3 is built from 12 residues. Germline CDR1 is SGHRS and CDR2 is YFSETQ. V was clipped by 0 bases and J by 9 bases, with 8 bases between them. The CDR3 nucleotides read TGCGCCAGCAGCTTGGAGGGAGAAACGCAGTATTTT. Translation: CASSLEGETQYF.

This sequence joins TRBV19 and TRBJ1-2, with D possibly matching TRBD1 (6 bases). CDR1 is LNHDA and CDR2 is SQIVND in the germline V gene (reference sequence). V lost 5 bases, J lost 3 bases, and 19 bases lay in between. CDR3 length: 16 amino acids. The CDR3 here is CASSSSRQGSDYGYTF. The CDR3 bases are TGTGCCAGTAGTTCGTCACGGCAGGGGAGCGACTATGGCTACACCTTC.

The V call is TRBV4-1, the J call TRBJ2-2, with D perhaps TRBD1 (6 bases). This CDR3 has 15 amino acids. Between the trimmed V and J ends, which lost 4 bases and 7 bases, there was a span of 16 bases. Germline CDR1 MGHRA, CDR2 YSYEKL. The CDR3 spells CASSLLWSGDGELFF. The CDR3, as DNA: TGCGCCAGCAGCCTCCTCTGGTCAGGGGACGGGGAGCTGTTTTTT.

The sample holds a few counts of this clone. The chain is built from TRBV29-1 and TRBJ2-7; the match to TRBD1 covers 9 bases. V dropped 5 bases and J dropped 3; count of bases not matched to a gene: 5. The CDR3 has 13 amino acids. Germline loops: CDR1 SQVTM, CDR2 ANQGSEA. CDR3 DNA sequence: TGCAGCGTTAAGGACAGGGGAGTCTACGAGCAGTACTTC. As protein: CSVKDRGVYEQYF.

This clone occurred a few times. V usage is TRBV5-6 and J usage is TRBJ2-7, with 9 nucleotides matching TRBD1. Germline CDR1 reads SGHDT; CDR2 reads YYEEEE. The trim removed 0 bases at V and 6 bases at J, leaving 4 bases unmatched. This CDR3 spans 14 amino acids. Here the CDR3 reads CASSLDQTGGEQYV. CDR3 DNA sequence: TGTGCCAGCAGCTTGGACCAGACAGGGGGCGAGCAGTACGTC.

The genes are TRBV7-2 and TRBJ1-1; tentatively, D is TRBD1 (5 bases). Trimming took 5 bases from V and 4 from J, leaving 14 bases between them. This CDR3 region has 14 residues. CDR1 and CDR2 (germline): SGHTA, FQGNSA. The CDR3 is CASSPAARGTEAFF. In DNA form, the CDR3 reads TGTGCCAGCAGCCCCGCAGCAAGGGGCACTGAAGCTTTCTTT.

Ten or more counts support this clone. This chain uses TRBV25-1 with TRBJ2-5; 8 bases align to TRBD2. After removal of 3 bases from V and 11 bases from J, the junction contained 8 bases not matched to a gene. This CDR3 contains 13 residues. Germline V gives CDR1 MGHDK, CDR2 SYGVNS. DNA of the CDR3: TGTGCCAGCAGTGAGACTAGCGCCACAAAGCAGTACTTC. Encoded protein: CASSETSATKQYF. Based on the CDR3 plus reference TRBV25-1 and TRBJ2-5, the full variable domain is EADIYQTPRYLVIGTGKKITLECSQTMGHDKMYWYQQDPGMELHLIHYSYGVNSTEKGDLSSESTVSRIRTEHFPLTLESARPSHTSQYLCASSETSATKQYFGPGTRLLVL.

This clone has only a few counts. The chain links TRBV5-1 to TRBJ2-3, with TRBD1 identical over 10 bases. After removal of 6 bases from V and 5 bases from J, the junction contained 3 bases not matched to a gene. Per germline, CDR1 SGHRS and CDR2 YFSETQ. CDR3 size: 13 residues. CDR3 sequence (DNA): TGCGCCAGCACACGGGACAGGGGAGATACGCAGTATTTT. It yields the protein CASTRDRGDTQYF.